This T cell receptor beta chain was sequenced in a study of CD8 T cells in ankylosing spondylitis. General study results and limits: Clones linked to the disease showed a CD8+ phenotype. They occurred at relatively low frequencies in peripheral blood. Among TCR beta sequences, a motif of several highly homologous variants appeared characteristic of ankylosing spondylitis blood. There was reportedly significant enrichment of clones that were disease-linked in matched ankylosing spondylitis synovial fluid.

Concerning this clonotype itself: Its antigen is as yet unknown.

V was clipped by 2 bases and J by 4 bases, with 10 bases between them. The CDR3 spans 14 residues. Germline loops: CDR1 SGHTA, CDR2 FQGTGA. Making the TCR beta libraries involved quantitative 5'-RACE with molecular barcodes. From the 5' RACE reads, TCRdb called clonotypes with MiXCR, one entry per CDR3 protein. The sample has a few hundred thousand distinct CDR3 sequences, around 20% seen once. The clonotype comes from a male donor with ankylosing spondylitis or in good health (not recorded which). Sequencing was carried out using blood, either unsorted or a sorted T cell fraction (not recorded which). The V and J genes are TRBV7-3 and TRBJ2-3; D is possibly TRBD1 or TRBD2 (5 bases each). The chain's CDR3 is CASSLSGAPDTQYF. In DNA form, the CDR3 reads TGTGCCAGCAGCTTATCCGGGGCCCCAGATACGCAGTATTTT.